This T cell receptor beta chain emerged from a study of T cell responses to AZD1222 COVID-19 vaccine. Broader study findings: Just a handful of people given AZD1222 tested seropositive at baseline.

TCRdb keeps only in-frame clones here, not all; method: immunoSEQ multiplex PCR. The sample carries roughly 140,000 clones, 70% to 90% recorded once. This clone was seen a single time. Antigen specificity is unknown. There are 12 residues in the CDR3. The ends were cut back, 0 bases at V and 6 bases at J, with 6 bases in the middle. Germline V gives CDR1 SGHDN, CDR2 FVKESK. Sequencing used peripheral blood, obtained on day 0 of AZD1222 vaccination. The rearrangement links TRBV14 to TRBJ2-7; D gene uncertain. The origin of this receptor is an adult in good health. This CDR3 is CASSQDLAEQYF. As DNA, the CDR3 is TGTGCCAGCAGCCAAGATTTGGCCGAGCAGTACTTC.